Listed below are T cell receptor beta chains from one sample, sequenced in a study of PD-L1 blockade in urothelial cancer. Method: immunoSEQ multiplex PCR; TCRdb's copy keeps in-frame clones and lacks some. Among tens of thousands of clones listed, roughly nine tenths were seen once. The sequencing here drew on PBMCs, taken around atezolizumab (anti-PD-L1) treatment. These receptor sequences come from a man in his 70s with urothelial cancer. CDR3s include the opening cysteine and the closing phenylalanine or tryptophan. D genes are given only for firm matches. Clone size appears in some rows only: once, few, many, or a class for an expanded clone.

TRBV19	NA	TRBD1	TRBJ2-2	TGTGCCAGTAGTTTGCCACCGGGACAGGGGACCGGGGAGCTGTTTTTT	CASSLPPGQGTGELFF
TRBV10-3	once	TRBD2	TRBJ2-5	TGTGCCATCAGCCCCGGGACTAGCGGGAGTAGGGAGACCCAGTACTTC	CAISPGTSGSRETQYF
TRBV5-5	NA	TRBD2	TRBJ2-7	TGTGCCAGCAGCTCCTGGGGGGGACTAGCGGGAGCGGACTCCTACGAGCAGTACTTC	CASSSWGGLAGADSYEQYF
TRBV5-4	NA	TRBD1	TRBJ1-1	TGTGCCAGCAGCGTACGACAGGGGCGGAACACTGAAGCTTTCTTT	CASSVRQGRNTEAFF
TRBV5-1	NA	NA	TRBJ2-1	TGCGCCAGCAGCTTGGCCTCGGGTTCGGGGGAGCAGTTCTTC	CASSLASGSGEQFF
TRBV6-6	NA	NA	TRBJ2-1	TGTGCCAGCAGTTACGGGTGGGAGGTCATCAATGAGCAGTTCTTC	CASSYGWEVINEQFF
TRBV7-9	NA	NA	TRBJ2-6	TGTGCCAGCAGCTTAGGTCTGACAGGTCCCCTCTCTGGGGCCAACGTCCTGACTTTC	CASSLGLTGPLSGANVLTF
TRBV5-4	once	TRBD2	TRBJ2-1	TGTGCCAGCAGCTTGACTAGCGGGAGAGACAATGAGCAGTTCTTC	CASSLTSGRDNEQFF
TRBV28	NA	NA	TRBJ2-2	TGTGCCAGCAGTTTGTGGACTGCTAACACCGGGGAGCTGTTTTTT	CASSLWTANTGELFF
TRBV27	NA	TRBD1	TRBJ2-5	TGTGCCAGCAGTCGACAGGGGGCCTGGGAGACCCAGTACTTC	CASSRQGAWETQYF
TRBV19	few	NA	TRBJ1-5	TGTGCCAGTAGTCCGGAGGGATATCAGCCCCAGCATTTT	CASSPEGYQPQHF
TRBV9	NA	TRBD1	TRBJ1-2	TGTGCCAGCAGCGTAGAGTCCAGGGGGGACTATGGCTACACCTTC	CASSVESRGDYGYTF
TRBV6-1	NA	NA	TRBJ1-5	TGTGCCAGCAGTGATCCTTATCAGCCCCAGCATTTT	CASSDPYQPQHF
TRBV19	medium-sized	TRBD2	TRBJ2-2	TGTGCCAGTAGTCCTCTAGCGGGACACACCGGGAAGCTGTTTTTT	CASSPLAGHTGKLFF
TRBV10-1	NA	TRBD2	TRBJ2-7	TGCGCCAGCTCGCCCGGGACTAGCGGACCTTACGAGCAGTACTTC	CASSPGTSGPYEQYF
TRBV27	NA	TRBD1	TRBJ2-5	TGTGCCAGCAACCGATTACAGGGGGCCAGGGAGACCCAGTACTTC	CASNRLQGARETQYF
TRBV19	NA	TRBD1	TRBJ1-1	TGTGCCAGTAGTAGACAGGGCCAAACTGAAGCTTTCTTT	CASSRQGQTEAFF
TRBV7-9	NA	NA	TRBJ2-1	TGTGCCAGCAGCCTTTCCCGGGGGAGGAATTACAATGAGCAGTTCTTC	CASSLSRGRNYNEQFF
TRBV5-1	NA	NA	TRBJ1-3	TGCGCCAGCAGCGATGGCGGAAACACCATATATTTT	CASSDGGNTIYF
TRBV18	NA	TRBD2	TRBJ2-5	TGTGCCAGCTCCCCCGGGACTAGCACGGAGACCCAGTACTTC	CASSPGTSTETQYF
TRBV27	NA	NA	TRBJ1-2	TGTGCCAGCAGTTTGGGGGGGACTCTTACAAACTATGGCTACACCTTC	CASSLGGTLTNYGYTF
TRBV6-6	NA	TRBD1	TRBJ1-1	TGTGCCAGCAGTTCTCAGACGACAGGGGTTGAAGCTTTCTTT	CASSSQTTGVEAFF
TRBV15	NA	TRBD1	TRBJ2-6	TGTGCCACCAGCAGAGAACAGACAGGGATGGGGGGGGCCAACGTCCTGACTTTC	CATSREQTGMGGANVLTF
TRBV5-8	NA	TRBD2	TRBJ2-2	TGTGCCAGCAGCCGCACTAGCGGGAGCGGGGACGGGGAGCTGTTTTTT	CASSRTSGSGDGELFF
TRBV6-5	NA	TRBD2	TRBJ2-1	TGTGCCAGCAGTACGCTAGCGGGAGCCTACAATGAGCAGTTCTTC	CASSTLAGAYNEQFF
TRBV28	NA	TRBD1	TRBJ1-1	TGTGCCAGCAGTTTAGCGGGACAGGGCCCGAACACTGAAGCTTTCTTT	CASSLAGQGPNTEAFF
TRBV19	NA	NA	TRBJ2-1	TGTGCCAGTAGTCGTCGGGAACGCGAGCAGTTCTTC	CASSRREREQFF
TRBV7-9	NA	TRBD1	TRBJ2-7	TGTGCCAGCAGCTTAGCGCGCTGGGACAGCTTCTTCTACGAGCAGTACTTC	CASSLARWDSFFYEQYF
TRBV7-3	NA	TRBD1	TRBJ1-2	TGTGCCAGCAGCCCCAAGGGGGGGGACAGGACTAACTTC	CASSPKGGDRTNF